Here is one TCR beta chain with its context. This clone occurred a few times. The clone's antigen remains unknown. Base qualities are not recorded, but no much larger clone differs from it by a single base. These data originate in a study of CD8+ T cells in alopecia areata (dated by TCRdb to the late 2010s). As for the study more broadly: Treated patients were enrolled in an open-label pilot trial of oral tofacitinib at 5 to 10 mg twice daily for moderate-to-severe alopecia areata. RNA came from the PAXgene miRNA kit for fixed scalp, the miRNeasy kit for PBMCs, and the RNeasy kit for mouse skin. Tofacitinib was given for 6 to 18 months, followed by 6 months of follow-up off drug to assess delayed response and recurrence. TCRbeta CDR3 regions were amplified by immunoSEQ multiplex PCR using 35 Vbeta forward and 13 Jbeta reverse primers. To study T cell clonal expansion in alopecia areata, the researchers applied high-throughput TCRbeta sequencing to both the C3H/HeJ mouse model and human patients. Biopsies were taken from tofacitinib-treated patients at baseline and again at 4 and 24 weeks into treatment, and several of those patients also had a later scalp biopsy. On the human side, TCRbeta sequencing was run on scalp tissue and on sorted CD4+ and CD8+ peripheral blood T cells from healthy controls and from alopecia areata patients with either patchy or totalis/universalis disease. Clonality in the scalp was compared among normal scalp (n=4), patchy alopecia areata scalp (n=8), and alopecia totalis/universalis scalp (n=8). What the work shows at the level of the full study, not this receptor alone: Higher clonality and more expanded CD8+ clones were observed in lesional scalp than in normal scalp, particularly in alopecia totalis/universalis, a finding suggestive of antigenic drive. Shared TCR sequences between patients were less evident than in mice, which may be partly attributable to HLA diversity in the patient population. Scalp TCR repertoire analysis is complicated because resident alphabeta T cells in normal human skin are also sequenced, whereas mouse skin is dominated by gammadelta T cells.

Library construction relied on the immunoSEQ multiplex PCR assay. RNA was extracted from all samples and reverse transcribed into cDNA, which served as template for TCR sequencing. SuperScript III was used for first-strand cDNA synthesis, primed with a 2:1 mix of oligo-dT and random hexamers. A synthetic immune receptor repertoire was used to assess amplification bias, and residual bias was removed computationally. Processing in the source paper ran as follows. After raw reads were preprocessed to remove errors, the CDR3 was defined following IMGT conventions as running from the conserved cysteine to phenylalanine. Clonality was computed by normalizing Shannon entropy by log2 of the number of productive unique TCRs and subtracting the result from 1. CD4 or CD8 identity of scalp clones was inferred by cross-referencing scalp TCRbeta sequences with sorted blood CD4 and CD8 repertoires. TCRdb stores this immuneACCESS table with in-frame sequences only. Part of the clones is absent; in the studies checked, under half of the shortfall reflects unresolved V genes, and no reason is known for the rest. That table gives V, J and clone size, and the DNA gave D and trimming. In all, the sample holds roughly 250,000 clones, and approximately 61% of those were seen once. The ten largest clones represent 1.2% of the sample.

The label giving this sample's time point can be read as: baseline before oral tofacitinib. Peripheral blood and lesional scalp punch biopsies were obtained from patients with alopecia areata. PBMCs were separated by density centrifugation and stained for CD3, CD4 and CD8, after which CD4+ and CD8+ T cells were sorted on a FACSAria. This material consisted of CD4+ T cells sorted from blood, taken at week 0. This sequence was found in a human donor with alopecia areata.

CDR3 sequence: CASSRDHYEQYF. The nucleotide sequence is TGTGCCAGCAGCCGGGACCACTACGAGCAGTACTTC. Rearrangement joined TRBV7-2 to TRBJ2-7, with a tentative D call of TRBD1 or TRBD2, each matching 5 bases. The germline ends are 8 bases apart after V is trimmed by 5 bases and J by 3 bases. Reading the germline V gene gives CDR1 SGHTA and CDR2 FQGNSA. The CDR3 contains 12 residues, cysteine and phenylalanine counted. Of all the DNA, just the CDR3 is kept, 36 bases in frame from base 1.